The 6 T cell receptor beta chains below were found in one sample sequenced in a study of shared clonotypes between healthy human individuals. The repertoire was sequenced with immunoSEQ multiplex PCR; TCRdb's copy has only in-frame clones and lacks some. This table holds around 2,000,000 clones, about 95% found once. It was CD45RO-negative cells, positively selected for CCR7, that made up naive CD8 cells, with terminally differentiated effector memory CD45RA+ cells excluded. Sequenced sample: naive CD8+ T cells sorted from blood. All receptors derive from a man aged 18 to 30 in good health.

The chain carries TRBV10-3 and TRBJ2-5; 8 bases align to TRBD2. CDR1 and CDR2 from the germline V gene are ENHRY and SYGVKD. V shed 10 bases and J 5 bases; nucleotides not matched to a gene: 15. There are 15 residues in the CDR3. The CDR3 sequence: CATLDVEGGGETQYF. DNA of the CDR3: TGTGCCACCCTCGACGTGGAGGGCGGGGGGGAGACCCAGTACTTC.

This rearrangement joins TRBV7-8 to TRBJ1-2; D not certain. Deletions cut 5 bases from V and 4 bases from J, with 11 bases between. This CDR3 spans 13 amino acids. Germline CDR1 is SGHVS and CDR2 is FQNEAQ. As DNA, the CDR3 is TGTGCCAGCAGCCCATACGACGGCTATGGCTACACCTTC. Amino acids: CASSPYDGYGYTF.

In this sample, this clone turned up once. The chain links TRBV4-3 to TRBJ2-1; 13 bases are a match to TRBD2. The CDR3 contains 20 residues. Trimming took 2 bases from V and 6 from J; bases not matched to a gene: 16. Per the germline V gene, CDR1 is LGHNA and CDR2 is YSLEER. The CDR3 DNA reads TGCGCCAGCAGCCAAATACAGGGCACTAGCGGGAGGGCCTTATCCAATGAGCAGTTCTTC. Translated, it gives CASSQIQGTSGRALSNEQFF.

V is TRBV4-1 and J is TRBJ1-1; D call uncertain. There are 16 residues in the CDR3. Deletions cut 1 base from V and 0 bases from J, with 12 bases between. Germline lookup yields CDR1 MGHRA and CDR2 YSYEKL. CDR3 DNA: TGCGCCAGCAGCCAAGGGGGAGCATACATGAACACTGAAGCTTTCTTT. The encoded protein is CASSQGGAYMNTEAFF.

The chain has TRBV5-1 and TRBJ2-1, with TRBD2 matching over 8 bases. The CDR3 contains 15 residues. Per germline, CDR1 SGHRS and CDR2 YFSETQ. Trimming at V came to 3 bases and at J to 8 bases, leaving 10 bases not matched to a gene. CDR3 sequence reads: CASSWESGLVDEQFF. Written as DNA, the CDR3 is TGCGCCAGCAGCTGGGAATCGGGACTAGTGGATGAGCAGTTCTTC.

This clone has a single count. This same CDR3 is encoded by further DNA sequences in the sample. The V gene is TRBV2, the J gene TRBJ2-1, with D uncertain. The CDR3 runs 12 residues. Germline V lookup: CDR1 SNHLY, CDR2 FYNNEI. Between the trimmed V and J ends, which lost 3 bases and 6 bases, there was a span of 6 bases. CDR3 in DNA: TGTGCCAGCAGTGACGGTGTCAATGAGCAGTTCTTC. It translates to CASSDGVNEQFF. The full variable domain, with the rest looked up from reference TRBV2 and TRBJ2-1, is EPEVTQTPSHQVTQMGQEVILRCVPISNHLYFYWYRQILGQKVEFLVSFYNNEISEKSEIFDDQFSVERPDGSNFTLKIRSTKLEDSAMYFCASSDGVNEQFFGPGTRLTVL.